These T cell receptor beta chains were read from a single sample in a study of blood T cell repertoires in COVID-19. Using immunoSEQ multiplex PCR, the repertoire was profiled, and TCRdb retains in-frame clones only, with some absent. The table shows about 150,000 clones, with approximately 80% occurring only once. Sequencing was performed on peripheral blood. All receptors derive from a man in his fifties or sixties with active or convalescent COVID-19. The conserved cysteine and the conserved F or W are not part of the CDR3 here. Each record gives: V gene, J gene, CDR3 protein.

>TRBV7-9|TRBJ2-2
ASSASGSGNGELF
>TRBV2|TRBJ1-4
ATTGTVGEKLF
>TRBV12-5|TRBJ2-7
ASGLGTGIYEQY
>TRBV7-7|TRBJ2-3
ASSLGAGTYTDTQY
>TRBV5-1|TRBJ2-2
ASSDSVGGELF
>TRBV6-6|TRBJ1-1
ASSDYGGDTEAF
>TRBV5-8|TRBJ2-3
TSSLITDTQY
>TRBV7-9|TRBJ2-7
ASTLGPQEGYEQY
>TRBV11-1|TRBJ2-2
ASSLGRGDNTGELF
>TRBV28|TRBJ2-7
ASSPSRLGLSYEQY
>TRBV6-5|TRBJ1-2
ASDPVNYGYT
>TRBV4-1|TRBJ1-1
ASSQEYRGRTEAF
>TRBV19|TRBJ1-5
ASSIGQLNQPQH
>TRBV14|TRBJ2-1
ASSVPAGASYNEQF
>TRBV10-3|TRBJ1-4
AISDPGQGGEKLF
>TRBV13|TRBJ2-2
ASSLETGVDTGELF
>TRBV5-4|TRBJ2-4
ASSLEGSGRPVSKNIQY
>TRBV6-5|TRBJ2-7
ASRDRGWSSYEQY
>TRBV9|TRBJ2-3
ASSVDYVATQY
>TRBV9|TRBJ1-6
ASSVWDTGSPLH
>TRBV6-2/TRBV6-3|TRBJ2-2
ASSRTGGANTGELF
>TRBV24-1|TRBJ2-5
ATSGEGATQY
>TRBV5-8|TRBJ2-3
ASSFSGSASTDTQY
>TRBV14|TRBJ2-3
ASSLGLAGKLDTQY
>TRBV7-3|TRBJ2-7
ASSAGGSYEQY
>TRBV5-6|TRBJ1-1
ASSAGQGRTEAF
>TRBV27|TRBJ2-7
ASSFDSGRENEQY
>TRBV18|TRBJ1-1
ASSLGQPNTEAF
>TRBV3-1/TRBV3-2|TRBJ2-7
ASSQIAGLQNDEQY
>TRBV5-1|TRBJ2-7
ASRKDARQGSYEQY
>TRBV29-1|TRBJ2-1
SARDRGYNEQF
>TRBV28|TRBJ2-7
ASSLRGTVYEQY
>TRBV6-5|TRBJ2-2
ASSSTGGANTGELF
>TRBV19|TRBJ2-1
ASSMLRLAGGSLNNEQF
>TRBV2|TRBJ2-1
ASSPTSGYNEQF
>TRBV11-2|TRBJ1-2
ASSPPTGQGLNYGYT
>TRBV3-1/TRBV3-2|TRBJ1-5
ASSQDRGQPQH
>TRBV9|TRBJ2-1
ASSGTSGNEQF
>TRBV7-9|TRBJ2-1
ASSNNRDYNEQF
>TRBV7-2|TRBJ2-3
ASSSTSSTDTQY
>TRBV6-2/TRBV6-3|TRBJ2-5
ASSLTSRRASGRSETQY
>TRBV18|TRBJ2-1
ASSAGTTTNEQF
>TRBV18|TRBJ2-1
ASSPAGGPYNEQF
>TRBV19|TRBJ2-5
ASSMPRGGQETQY
>TRBV6-1|TRBJ1-5
ASTQSNQPQH
>TRBV19|TRBJ1-5
ASRSGGALYSNQPQH
>TRBV29-1|TRBJ2-3
SVEEGTGTDTQY
>TRBV7-9|TRBJ1-3
ASSPGNTIY
>TRBV7-2|TRBJ2-7
ASSRTTYEQY
>TRBV12-3/TRBV12-4|TRBJ2-7
ATSLGNSYEQY
>TRBV28|TRBJ1-5
ASGPLGQGNQPQH
>TRBV11-2|TRBJ2-2
ASSLDRAGNTGELF
>TRBV28|TRBJ1-5
ASKGSGFQRYQPQH
>TRBV28|TRBJ2-4
ASSLGGMVAKNIQY
>TRBV5-1|TRBJ2-7
ASSYSGRGEQY
>TRBV7-8|TRBJ1-3
ASRKTGVSGNTIY
>TRBV4-2|TRBJ2-1
AAGGAPDEQF
>TRBV2|TRBJ1-3
ASSDDRGRGNTIY